The clone carrying this T cell receptor (beta chain) was counted at least ten times. As yet, its antigen is unknown. This record comes from a study of T cells in Graves' hyperthyroidism and ophthalmopathy. Overall study: Peripheral blood was drawn at first diagnosis, prior to all treatment. Findings and limits, study-wide: Onset of ophthalmopathy came a median approximately 6 months after the model predicted it. Blood also showed most of the thyroid clonotypes that were expanded above 0.001.

Between the trimmed V and J ends, which lost 6 bases and 3 bases, there was a span of 24 bases. The CDR3 sequence is 18 residues long. The germline gives CDR1 MNHEY, CDR2 SMNVEV (reference sequence). Newly diagnosed hyperthyroidism, duration under 2 months, in patients aged 18 to 65. Researchers amplified the TCR beta CDR3 regions from RNA transcripts. The primer set for the first-round RT-PCR of the TCR CDR3 was HTBI. TCRdb ran MiXCR on the multiplex PCR reads and lists one entry per CDR3 protein. The sample has over 150,000 distinct CDR3 sequences, about 17% seen once; the top ten hold more than 50%.

Specimen: blood. This TCR derives from a woman aged 45-65 years with Graves' hyperthyroidism. The chain employs TRBV27 and TRBJ2-1; D is possibly TRBD1 or TRBD2 (5 bases each). CDR3 DNA: TGTGCCAGCAGCAGCCCCCTAGCCCAGGGTCCCCTCTACAATGAGCAGTTCTTC. Translation: CASSSPLAQGPLYNEQFF.